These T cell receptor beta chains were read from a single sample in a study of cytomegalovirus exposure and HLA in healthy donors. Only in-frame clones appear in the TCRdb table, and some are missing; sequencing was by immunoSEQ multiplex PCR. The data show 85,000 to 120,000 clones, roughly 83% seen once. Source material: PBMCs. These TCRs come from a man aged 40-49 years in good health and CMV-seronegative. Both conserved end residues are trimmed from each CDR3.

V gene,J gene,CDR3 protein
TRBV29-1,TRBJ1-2,SVTLGRDRGRHGYT
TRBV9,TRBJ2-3,ASSVAQSQASTDTQY
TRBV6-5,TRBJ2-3,ASSYLSGGASDTQY
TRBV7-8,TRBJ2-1,ASSFLAGGSAAYNEQF
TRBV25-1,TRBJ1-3,ASSEEGSGNTIY
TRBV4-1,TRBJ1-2,ASSQGGQVPYGYT
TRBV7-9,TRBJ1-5,ASSLGTVNQPQH
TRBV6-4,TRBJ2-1,ASSETSNNEQF
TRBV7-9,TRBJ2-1,ASSVLAGGEQF
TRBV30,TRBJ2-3,AWSVDRGPQY
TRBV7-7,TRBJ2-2,ASSLGQSTGELF
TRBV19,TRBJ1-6,ASRRGSTYNSPLH
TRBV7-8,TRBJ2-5,ASTLSRRGETQY
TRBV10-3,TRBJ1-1,AIREGQGRNTEAF
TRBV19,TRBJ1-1,ASSMGGGGMNTEAF
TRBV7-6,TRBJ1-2,ASSPAAGFSYGYT
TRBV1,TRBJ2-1,TSSHKGVAGVDNEQF
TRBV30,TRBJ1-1,AWREGAGTEAF
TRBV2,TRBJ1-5,ASSDGTGELPQH
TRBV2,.,ASSDTGLIQETQY
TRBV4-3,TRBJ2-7,ASSQDQTGSSYEQY
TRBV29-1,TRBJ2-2,SVGQGAAGELF
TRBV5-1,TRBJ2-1,ASSYWTSGGSGEQF
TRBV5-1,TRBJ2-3,ASSLPSGGLDTQY
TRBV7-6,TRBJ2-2,ASSFFRGDTGELF
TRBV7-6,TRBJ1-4,ASSLAITGPNEKLF